Listed below are T cell receptor beta chains from one sample, sequenced in a study of OX40 agonist ivuxolimab in advanced cancers. Assay: immunoSEQ multiplex PCR; the TCRdb copy retains only in-frame clones and omits some. The repertoire holds roughly 75,000 clones, with less than 90% as singletons. The specimen was CD4+ or CD8+ T cells sorted from blood, collected in a trial of the OX40 agonist ivuxolimab. These receptors were obtained from an adult with an advanced solid tumor such as melanoma, head and neck, liver or kidney cancer. CDR3s include the opening cysteine and the closing phenylalanine or tryptophan. A D gene is named only where the DNA matches it firmly. For some rows the clone size is stated as once, few or many, or as a class when expanded; others skip it.

d_call	clone_size	v_call	j_call	cdr3_nt	cdr3_aa
.	.	TRBV4-1	TRBJ2-7	TGCGCCAGCAGCCTAGGTGGAGGATTGGTGACCTACGAGCAGTACTTC	CASSLGGGLVTYEQYF
.	once	TRBV6-1	TRBJ2-7	TGTGCCAGCAGGCAGGCCGGCCACGGGGCCTACGAGCAGTACTTC	CASRQAGHGAYEQYF
TRBD1	.	TRBV30	TRBJ2-7	TGTGCCTGGAGCGTAGCGACAGGGAATGAGCAGTACTTC	CAWSVATGNEQYF
.	.	TRBV25-1	TRBJ2-3	TGTGCCAGCAGTGAGCTAGGCAGGGGCACAGATACGCAGTATTTT	CASSELGRGTDTQYF
TRBD1	once	TRBV11-2	TRBJ2-5	TGTGCCAGCAGCTTAGTGGTAGGGGGCGGAGAGACCCAGTACTTC	CASSLVVGGGETQYF
.	.	TRBV28	TRBJ2-7	TGTGCCAGCAGTTTACCCAGGGATTTTTACGAGCAGTACTTC	CASSLPRDFYEQYF
.	.	TRBV5-5	TRBJ2-5	TGTGCCAGCAGCTTGGATCCTGGAGAGACCCAGTACTTC	CASSLDPGETQYF
.	.	TRBV6-1	TRBJ2-7	TGTGCCAGCAGGACGGAATACCTCTACGAGCAGTACTTC	CASRTEYLYEQYF
.	.	TRBV19	TRBJ1-1	TGTGCCAGTAGCGCGACAGCGAACACTGAAGCTTTCTTT	CASSATANTEAFF
TRBD2	.	TRBV9	TRBJ2-3	TGTGCCAGCAGCGTAGGACGGACTAGCGGGAGCGCCCTCTGGGCAGATACGCAGTATTTT	CASSVGRTSGSALWADTQYF
.	.	TRBV9	TRBJ2-1	TGTGCCAGCAGCGTAGTGGGAGCCAATGAGCAGTTCTTC	CASSVVGANEQFF
.	.	TRBV4-1	TRBJ1-5	TGCGCCAGCAGCCAAGTTGTAGGGGCAGGTCAGCCCCAGCATTTT	CASSQVVGAGQPQHF
.	.	TRBV7-3	TRBJ1-2	TGTGCCAGCAGCTTATGGGCCAGACCCTTGGGTTTTGACAGCTACACCTTC	CASSLWARPLGFDSYTF
.	.	TRBV5-1	TRBJ1-1	TGCGCCAGCAGCCCGGCGGGCACTGAAGCTTTCTTT	CASSPAGTEAFF
.	once	TRBV5-4	TRBJ1-1	TGTGCCAGCAGCTTGCAGGGGAGCGGCACTGAAGCTTTCTTT	CASSLQGSGTEAFF
TRBD2	.	TRBV27	TRBJ2-7	TGTGCCAGCAGTTCGGGAGGCGGGTACGAGCAGTACTTC	CASSSGGGYEQYF
TRBD2	.	TRBV28	TRBJ2-7	TGTGCCAGCAGTTCAGACGGACTAGCGGTCGGCTACGAGCAGTACTTC	CASSSDGLAVGYEQYF
TRBD1	.	TRBV9	TRBJ1-2	TGTGCCAGCAGCGGAACAGGGGGACGAGCGCGCTATGGCTACACCTTC	CASSGTGGRARYGYTF
.	.	TRBV9	TRBJ1-4	TGTGCCAGCAGCGTAGAGGGGGGGTCTAATGAAAAACTGTTTTTT	CASSVEGGSNEKLFF
.	.	TRBV5-1	TRBJ2-1	TGCGCCAGCAGCTTGGCACTCAGTGGGTCCTACAATGAGCAGTTCTTC	CASSLALSGSYNEQFF
.	few	TRBV27	TRBJ2-2	TGTGCCAGCAGTCTTTCGGGCGAGCTGTTTTTT	CASSLSGELFF
.	.	TRBV5-6	TRBJ2-1	TGTGCCAGCAGCTTGGGGGCTAGGGGGAGAGGCGGAGAGCAGTTCTTC	CASSLGARGRGGEQFF
.	once	TRBV4-1	TRBJ2-1	TGCGCCAGCAGCCAAGCAGGGCAGCCCGCGGACAATGAGCAGTTCTTC	CASSQAGQPADNEQFF
.	.	TRBV27	TRBJ1-1	TGTGCCAGCAGTTTAGGACATTTAAACACTGAAGCTTTCTTT	CASSLGHLNTEAFF
.	.	TRBV6-1	TRBJ1-1	TGTGCCAGCAGTGAGAGCAGCCCCATGGTGGCTTTCTTT	CASSESSPMVAFF
.	.	TRBV30	TRBJ1-6	TGTGCCTGGAGTGGACTCCCCGGGGGAGCCGATTCACCCCTCCACTTT	CAWSGLPGGADSPLHF
.	once	TRBV15	TRBJ2-3	TGTGCCACCAGCAGAACGAGAACAGATACGCAGTATTTT	CATSRTRTDTQYF
.	.	TRBV11-2	TRBJ2-1	TGTGCCAGCAGCTTAGTGCAGACGGGTCTCTACAATGAGCAGTTCTTC	CASSLVQTGLYNEQFF
TRBD1	once	TRBV29-1	TRBJ2-5	TGCAGCGCAAACAGGGGCGCCCAAGAGACCCAGTACTTC	CSANRGAQETQYF
.	.	TRBV27	TRBJ1-1	TGTGCCAGCAGTTTATCCGGCGAGATCCAGATCTTTGAAGCTTTCTTT	CASSLSGEIQIFEAFF
.	.	TRBV27	TRBJ2-1	TGTGCCAGCAGTTTATCGTCCGGGACCCATGAGCAGTTCTTC	CASSLSSGTHEQFF
TRBD2	once	TRBV27	TRBJ2-3	TGTGCCAGCAGGGGACTAGCGGGAGGGCCTCTCACAGATACGCAGTATTTT	CASRGLAGGPLTDTQYF
TRBD1	.	TRBV27	TRBJ2-2	TGTGCCAGCAGTCCCCAGGGGGCGGTCACCGGGGAGCTGTTTTTT	CASSPQGAVTGELFF
.	.	TRBV5-6	TRBJ2-7	TGTGCCAGCAGCTTGATCCCCTCTTCGGGGGCCTACGAGCAGTACTTC	CASSLIPSSGAYEQYF
.	.	TRBV19	TRBJ2-5	TGTGCGAGCGCTACTACCCAATCGCCCCAGTACTTC	CASATTQSPQYF
.	.	TRBV27	TRBJ1-2	TGTGCCAGCAGGCGGGGATCCGTGGGCTACACCTTC	CASRRGSVGYTF
.	.	TRBV6-6	TRBJ2-2	TGTGCCAGCAGTTACTTGGACAACACCGGGGAGCTGTTTTTT	CASSYLDNTGELFF
.	.	TRBV13	TRBJ2-1	TGTGCCAGCAGCTTAGGGACAACCTACAATGAGCAGTTCTTC	CASSLGTTYNEQFF
.	.	TRBV28	TRBJ2-7	TGTGCCAGCAGCCGGACGGAACAGGGATTACGAGAGCAGTACTTC	CASSRTEQGLREQYF
.	.	TRBV28	TRBJ1-1	TGTGCCAGCAGTTTCGGCAGCCTGAACACTGAAGCTTTCTTT	CASSFGSLNTEAFF
TRBD2	.	TRBV27	TRBJ2-7	TGTGCCAGCAGTTTAGCCTCGGGACTAGCCTACGAGCAGTACTTC	CASSLASGLAYEQYF
.	few	TRBV6-1	TRBJ1-4	TGTGCCAGCACCGACCTCGCAACTAATGAAAAACTGTTTTTT	CASTDLATNEKLFF
.	medium-sized	TRBV6-4	TRBJ2-3	TGTGCCAGCAGTGGGGGAGACCACACAGATACGCAGTATTTT	CASSGGDHTDTQYF
.	.	TRBV6-1	TRBJ2-3	TGTGCCAGCAGTGAAATCCGTTTTGAGGAAGTGGGCACAGATACGCAGTATTTT	CASSEIRFEEVGTDTQYF
.	.	TRBV21-1	TRBJ2-1	TGTGCCAGCAGCCCACGGGAGTTAGGGACCAATGAGCAGTTCTTC	CASSPRELGTNEQFF
TRBD1	once	TRBV11-3	TRBJ1-1	TGTGCCAGCAGCTTGGGGTGGCAGGGGGCCTCTGAAGCTTTCTTT	CASSLGWQGASEAFF
.	.	TRBV6-5	TRBJ1-2	TGTGCCAGCAGTTACTCGATGGCTGAGACTAACTATGGCTACACCTTC	CASSYSMAETNYGYTF
.	.	TRBV19	TRBJ2-3	TGTGCCAGTAGTGGCGGATACACAGATACGCAGTATTTT	CASSGGYTDTQYF
.	.	TRBV29-1	TRBJ2-1	TGCAGCGTTGAAGAAGGGGGTATGGGCTCCTACAATGAGCAGTTCTTC	CSVEEGGMGSYNEQFF
.	.	TRBV21-1	TRBJ2-7	TGTGCCAGCAGCAAACCGGGTCGAGGCTACGAGCAGTACTTC	CASSKPGRGYEQYF